This T cell receptor (beta chain) originates from a study of CD8 T cells in ankylosing spondylitis. Whole-study findings and limits: Reactive arthritis synovial fluid and blood were previously reported to contain some motif variants.

TCRdb analysed the 5' RACE reads with MiXCR anew, one entry per CDR3 protein. The sample carries roughly 150,000 distinct CDR3 sequences, roughly 30% recorded once. In its sample, this clonotype was seen many times. Its antigen remains unknown. The V end lost 0 bases, the J end lost 6 bases, and 12 bases lay between the germline ends. The V gene's germline CDR1 is MNHEY and CDR2 SVGEGT. The CDR3 totals 15 residues. Sequenced: synovial fluid, either unsorted or a sorted T cell fraction (not recorded which). This sequence originates from a male donor with ankylosing spondylitis. The chain is built from TRBV6-2 or TRBV6-3 and TRBJ1-5; D call uncertain. CDR3 in DNA: TGTGCCAGCAGTTACTCGCGTGAGGTTCGTCAGCCCCAGCATTTT. It encodes CASSYSREVRQPQHF.